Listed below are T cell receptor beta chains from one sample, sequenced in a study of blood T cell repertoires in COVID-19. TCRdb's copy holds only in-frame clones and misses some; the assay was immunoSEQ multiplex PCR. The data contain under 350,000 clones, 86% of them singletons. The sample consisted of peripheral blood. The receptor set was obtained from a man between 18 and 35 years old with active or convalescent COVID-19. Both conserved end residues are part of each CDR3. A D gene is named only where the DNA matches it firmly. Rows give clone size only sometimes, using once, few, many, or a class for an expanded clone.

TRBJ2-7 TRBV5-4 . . TGTGCCAGCAGTTCTAGCTACGAGCAGTACTTC CASSSSYEQYF
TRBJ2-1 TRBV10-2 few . TGCGCCAGCAGAACTTACAATGAGCAGTTCTTC CASRTYNEQFF
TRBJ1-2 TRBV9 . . TGTGCCAGCAGCGGAGAACAGGGAAGGGTTCGGGGCTACACCTTC CASSGEQGRVRGYTF
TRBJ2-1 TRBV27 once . TGTGCCACCTCCACCGGCGGAGGAACCCGGGGCTACAATGAGCAGTTCTTC CATSTGGGTRGYNEQFF
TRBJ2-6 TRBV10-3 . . TGTGCCATCAGCGGCTCTGGGGCCAACGTCCTGACTTTC CAISGSGANVLTF
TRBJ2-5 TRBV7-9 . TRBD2 TGTGCCAGCAGCTTGTCGGGGGGGGCCTTGGAGACCCAGTACTTC CASSLSGGALETQYF
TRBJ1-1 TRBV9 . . TGTGCCAGCAGCGTAGGATCTCTGGGCCAGTACACTGAAGCTTTCTTT CASSVGSLGQYTEAFF
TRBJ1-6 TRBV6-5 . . TGTGCCAGCAACCTTGACACCTCTTATTCACCCCTCCACTTT CASNLDTSYSPLHF
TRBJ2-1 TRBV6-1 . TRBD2 TGTGCCAGCAGTGAGACTAGCTCGACCTACAATGAGCAGTTCTTC CASSETSSTYNEQFF
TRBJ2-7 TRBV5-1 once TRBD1 TGCGCCAGCAGCTTGGCCGGGACAGGGGACGAGCAGTACTTC CASSLAGTGDEQYF
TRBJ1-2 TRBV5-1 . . TGCGCCAGCAGCGCGGACAGCTATGGCTACACCTTC CASSADSYGYTF
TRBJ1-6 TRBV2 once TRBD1 TGTGCCAGCACGCCCCGAGGGGGCAGGATTTCACCCCTCCACTTT CASTPRGGRISPLHF
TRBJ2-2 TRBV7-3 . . TGTGCCAGCAGCTTACTAGCGAACACCGGGGAGCTGTTTTTT CASSLLANTGELFF
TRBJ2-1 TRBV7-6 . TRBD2 TGTGCCAGCAGCTTAGCCGGTCTAGCGGGAGGGGCTAATGAGCAGTTCTTC CASSLAGLAGGANEQFF
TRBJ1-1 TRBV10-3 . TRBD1 TGTGCCATCAATGGGGGACAGGGGGAAACTGAAGCTTTCTTT CAINGGQGETEAFF
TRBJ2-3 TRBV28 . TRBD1 TGTGCCAGCAGTCTCCTTGACAGGGCGGACACAGATACGCAGTATTTT CASSLLDRADTDTQYF
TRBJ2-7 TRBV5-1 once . TGCGCCAGCAGCTTAAACAGGGGAGGATTTGACGAGCAGTACTTC CASSLNRGGFDEQYF